These T cell receptor beta chains were read from a single sample in a study of low-dose radiotherapy and immunotherapy resistance in tumors. TCRdb recomputed calls from the reads with MiXCR, one row per CDR3 protein. The sample shows roughly 54,000 distinct CDR3 sequences, approximately 26% of them seen only once. Here the sequenced sample was PBMCs, taken before treatment. These receptors originate from a male donor with prostate cancer. The conserved cysteine and the conserved F or W are not part of the CDR3 here. The order of the fields is clone size, J gene, V gene, CDR3 protein. Rows may omit the clone size; those that give it use once, few, many or a size class.

many	TRBJ1-5	TRBV29-1	SVQTGPNQPQH
many	TRBJ2-5	TRBV28	ASRGEETQY
NA	TRBJ1-1	TRBV20-1	SASSSSTFNTEAF
many	TRBJ1-1	TRBV4-1	ASSRGQGNIVGVTEAF
many	TRBJ2-5	TRBV5-4	ASSPGGRRPYGTQY
many	TRBJ1-2	TRBV12-3/TRBV12-4	ASRTTGTPGYT
many	TRBJ1-2	TRBV5-1	ASSPESGPRGGYT
many	TRBJ2-7	TRBV6-1	ASSEAGGPYEQY
many	TRBJ2-3	TRBV27	ASLRSAGQIYTDTQY
many	TRBJ1-2	TRBV3-1	ASSHQGLVGT
many	TRBJ2-1	TRBV7-9	ASSPSVRASGGSYNEQF
many	TRBJ2-7	TRBV3-1	ASSPQGGYEQY
many	TRBJ2-7	TRBV5-1	ASSLGGSGSAEQY
many	TRBJ2-7	TRBV5-4	ASSLVPDADEQY
medium-sized	TRBJ2-7	TRBV7-9	ASSHTAPSSYEQY
many	TRBJ1-1	TRBV3-1	ASSAPHTLNTEAF
NA	TRBJ2-1	TRBV20-1	SARPLGLTSGSSYNEQF
many	TRBJ1-1	TRBV3-1	ASSQTGAGGTEAF
many	TRBJ2-7	TRBV9	ASSASGQDTYEQY
many	TRBJ2-7	TRBV20-1	SGYRGNYEQY
many	TRBJ2-7	TRBV6-1	ASSDGSSGSHEQY
many	TRBJ2-5	TRBV11-2	ASSKGLAETQY
many	TRBJ2-1	TRBV24-1	ATSDNLGGSSYNEQF
NA	TRBJ1-5	TRBV19	ASGLTGDNQPQH
many	TRBJ1-2	TRBV29-1	SVEDNTGIYGYT
many	TRBJ2-1	TRBV11-3	ASSLGSSGRFYNEQF
many	TRBJ1-5	TRBV12-3/TRBV12-4	ASSTGTARNQPQH
many	TRBJ2-7	TRBV7-8	ASSLVPGSYEQY
many	TRBJ1-2	TRBV5-1	ASTLGDRVGYT
many	TRBJ1-1	TRBV5-1	ASSLAKASEAF
NA	TRBJ1-1	TRBV5-1	ASSPGRAIMNTEAF
few	TRBJ1-1	TRBV6-2/TRBV6-3	ASSERRTEAF
NA	TRBJ1-1	TRBV11-2	ASSLDLRSQGRNTEAF
many	TRBJ2-1	TRBV20-1	SAEGSNEQF
many	TRBJ2-1	TRBV3-1	ASSRYSGENNEQF
NA	TRBJ2-7	TRBV20-1	SAFGLAGGYEQY
NA	TRBJ2-5	TRBV2	ASSKDSSGGTQY
many	TRBJ1-2	TRBV25-1	ASSGRGDIGYT
many	TRBJ2-1	TRBV3-1	ASSPAVTGRNEQF
many	TRBJ1-4	TRBV29-1	SVEKQGAEKLF
few	TRBJ2-1	TRBV20-1	SARDLETSEDNEQF
many	TRBJ2-1	TRBV29-1	SVDQSSGGEQF
few	TRBJ2-1	TRBV5-1	ASSLGSGSHEQF
many	TRBJ2-7	TRBV4-1	ASSQRDRTYEQY
many	TRBJ2-7	TRBV3-1	ASTGIGSRGYEQY
NA	TRBJ1-3	TRBV6-1	ASTPGRRTGNTIY
once	TRBJ2-3	TRBV6-5	AISGESRWGTQY
NA	TRBJ1-1	TRBV27	ATRRAGEATEAF
many	TRBJ2-7	TRBV28	ASSFGEYEQY
many	TRBJ2-3	TRBV6-1	ASRERGGGTDTQY
many	TRBJ2-3	TRBV5-1	ASKYMDRGMDTQY
few	TRBJ2-2	TRBV27	ASSWRTGDTGELF
many	TRBJ2-3	TRBV12-3/TRBV12-4	ASSLDGAHTDTQY